Shown below are 17 T cell receptor beta chains from a single sample sequenced in a study of shared clonotypes between healthy human individuals. CD8 cells regarded as naive lacked CD45RO, were positively chosen for CCR7, and omitted terminally differentiated effector memory CD45RA+ cells. Clones were read by immunoSEQ multiplex PCR, and TCRdb kept only the in-frame ones, dropping some. The sample lists around 1,900,000 clones; about 94% were seen once. The sequencing sample was made of naive CD8+ T cells from PBMCs. The receptors stem from a man between 18 and 35 years old in good health. Some clones in this sample may be carry-over from other donors' samples.

The genes are TRBV15 and TRBJ2-7; no definite D call. Germline CDR1 LNHNV, CDR2 YYDKDF (reference sequence). Deletions cut 0 bases from V and 1 base from J, with 7 bases between. There are 14 residues in the CDR3. CDR3 protein: CATSRDWGSYEQYF. Here the CDR3 DNA reads TGTGCCACCAGCAGAGATTGGGGTTCCTACGAGCAGTACTTC.

The DNA of the CDR3 is TGTGCCAGCAGTTACCCGAGGGGGTCAACCCAAGAGACCCAGTACTTC. Translated: CASSYPRGSTQETQYF. This chain joins TRBV6-5 and TRBJ2-5; TRBD1 is a possible D gene (6 bases). The ends were cut back, 2 bases at V and 1 base at J, with 14 bases in the middle. The CDR3 totals 16 residues. From germline, CDR1 is MNHEY and CDR2 SVGAGI.

V usage is TRBV9 and J usage is TRBJ1-5, with no clear D. The CDR3 length is 14 residues. Germline CDR1 reads SGDLS; CDR2 reads YYNGEE. V lost 0 bases and J lost 6, with 10 bases in between. The CDR3 coding sequence is TGTGCCAGCAGCGTAGAAGGAGTCGGTCAGCCCCAGCATTTT. This gives the protein CASSVEGVGQPQHF.

The gene calls are TRBV27 and TRBJ1-2, with D perhaps matching TRBD1 (6 bases). This CDR3 is built from 12 residues. Deletions cut 8 bases from V and 4 bases from J, with 11 bases between. Germline V lookup: CDR1 MNHEY, CDR2 SMNVEV (reference sequence). The CDR3 sequence is CASGGRLYGYTF. CDR3 DNA: TGTGCCAGCGGGGGCCGTCTCTATGGCTACACCTTC.

The chain recombines TRBV11-2 with TRBJ1-6, with 7 bases matching TRBD1. The V gene's germline CDR1 is SGHAT and CDR2 FQNNGV. The CDR3 is 15 residues long. V shed 5 bases, J shed 3 bases, and the junction held 4 bases outside the gene matches. CDR3 residues: CASSDRDSYNSPLHF. The CDR3 DNA sequence: TGTGCCAGCAGCGACCGGGACAGCTATAATTCACCCCTCCACTTT.

This chain joins TRBV7-6 and TRBJ2-3; the D gene is possibly TRBD2 (6 bases). With 5 bases removed from V and 0 bases from J, the gap between germline ends came to 18 bases. The CDR3 has 17 residues. Germline-derived CDR1 and CDR2 are SGHVS and FNYEAQ. CDR3 residues: CASSRPPGGTSTDTQYF. The DNA of the CDR3 is TGTGCCAGCAGCCGACCGCCCGGGGGAACTAGCACAGATACGCAGTATTTT.

The J gene is TRBJ2-7, the V gene TRBV28; D is unresolved. V gave up 6 bases and J gave up 9 bases, with 18 bases separating them. The CDR3 loop spans 13 amino acids. The germline V gene encodes CDR1 MDHEN and CDR2 SYDVKM. Here the CDR3 reads CASSRPRTYAQYF. CDR3 nucleotides: TGTGCCAGCAGCCGGCCTCGAACCTATGCGCAGTACTTC.

The chain uses TRBV5-8 and TRBJ1-5; no reliable D call. The V gene's germline CDR1 is SGHTS and CDR2 YDEGEE. The CDR3 is made up of 13 amino acids. V lost 0 bases to trimming and J lost 1 base, with 2 bases between them. The CDR3 sequence: CASSLGSNQPQHF. CDR3 coding DNA: TGTGCCAGCAGCTTGGGAAGCAATCAGCCCCAGCATTTT.

This chain connects TRBV20-1 to TRBJ2-1; D possibly corresponds to TRBD2 (6 bases). Trimming took 5 bases from V and 7 from J, leaving 9 bases between them. The CDR3 has 11 residues. From germline, CDR1 is DFQATT and CDR2 SNEGSKA (reference sequence). CDR3 bases: TGCAGTGCTGGGGACTGGAATGAGCAGTTCTTC. Translation: CSAGDWNEQFF.

The rearrangement joins TRBV9 to TRBJ1-5; D not certain. The CDR3 spans 13 residues. Germline V gene data show CDR1 as SGDLS and CDR2 as YYNGEE. The V gene lost 4 bases and the J gene lost 7 bases, with 12 bases spanning the gap. The CDR3 spells CASSPSGIQPQHF. Written as DNA, the CDR3 is TGTGCCAGCAGCCCTAGTGGGATACAGCCCCAGCATTTT.

This clone has just one count. This chain links TRBV27 with TRBJ2-1; TRBD2 aligns across 8 bases. The trim removed 5 bases at V and 6 bases at J, leaving 9 bases unmatched. In germline, CDR1 is MNHEY, CDR2 SMNVEV (reference sequence). CDR3 length: 15 amino acids. The CDR3 protein is CASSPRTSSGNEQFF. As DNA, the CDR3 is TGTGCCAGCAGTCCCCGGACTAGCTCTGGCAATGAGCAGTTCTTC.

The chain uses TRBV5-5 and TRBJ2-6; 7 bases fit TRBD2. Unmatched junction bases numbered 8, after V lost 0 bases and J lost 2 bases. Germline V gives CDR1 SGHKS, CDR2 YYEKEE (reference sequence). The CDR3 sequence is 18 residues long. Written as DNA, the CDR3 is TGTGCCAGCAGCTTGGAAATGGGAGGGGACCCTGGGGCCAACGTCCTGACTTTC. Amino acids: CASSLEMGGDPGANVLTF.

To note about this clone: The sample holds other DNA sequences that translate to the same CDR3. The rearrangement links TRBV27 to TRBJ2-1; D unresolved. The germline CDR1 and CDR2 sequences are MNHEY and SMNVEV (reference sequence). V shed 6 bases and J shed 5 bases, with 8 bases lying between them. There are 12 residues in the CDR3. CDR3 residues: CASSSGNNEQFF. As DNA, the CDR3 is TGTGCCAGCAGCTCCGGAAACAATGAGCAGTTCTTC.

The chain has TRBV2 and TRBJ2-7, with no clear D. In germline, CDR1 is SNHLY, CDR2 FYNNEI. The CDR3 has 13 amino acids. V was pared by 4 bases and J by 1 base, with 8 bases between. CDR3 protein: CASSGAASYEQYF. CDR3 nucleotides: TGTGCCAGCAGTGGGGCCGCTTCCTACGAGCAGTACTTC.

The chain employs TRBV7-2 and TRBJ1-1, with TRBD1 as a possible D gene (5 bases). This CDR3 region has 16 residues. The V end was cut by 5 bases, the J end by 5 bases, with 21 bases between. Germline-derived CDR1 and CDR2 are SGHTA and FQGNSA. The CDR3 region is CASSTPLVQGWTEAFF. In nucleotides, the CDR3 is TGTGCCAGCAGCACCCCGCTGGTCCAGGGCTGGACTGAAGCTTTCTTT. Full variable domain (rest looked up from reference TRBV7-2 and TRBJ1-1): GAGVSQSPSNKVTEKGKDVELRCDPISGHTALYWYRQSLGQGLEFLIYFQGNSAPDKSGLPSDRFSAERTGGSVSTLTIQRTQQEDSAVYLCASSTPLVQGWTEAFFGQGTRLTVV.

This clone was counted once. V and J are TRBV28 and TRBJ2-3, with 7 bases aligning to TRBD1. CDR3 size: 19 residues. CDR1 is MDHEN and CDR2 is SYDVKM in the germline V gene. Germline trimming cut 5 bases from V and 4 bases from J; bases unmatched to any gene: 21. CDR3 nucleotides: TGTGCCAGCAGTCCCTCCTACCAGACAGGGAAGGTATTGGCAGATACGCAGTATTTT. Translating gives CASSPSYQTGKVLADTQYF. Filled out from reference TRBV28 and TRBJ2-3, the complete variable domain reads DVKVTQSSRYLVKRTGEKVFLECVQDMDHENMFWYRQDPGLGLRLIYFSYDVKMKEKGDIPEGYSVSREKKERFSLILESASTNQTSMYLCASSPSYQTGKVLADTQYFGPGTRLTVL.

The CDR3 reads CASSAPLMVRAASGANVLTF. The CDR3 DNA sequence: TGTGCCAGCAGTGCCCCCCTGATGGTGCGCGCCGCCTCTGGGGCCAACGTCCTGACTTTC. The chain is built from TRBV6-1 and TRBJ2-6; no reliable D call. Trimming pared 4 bases from V and 0 bases from J, leaving 22 bases between. Germline V gene lookup returns CDR1 MNHNS and CDR2 SASEGT. This CDR3 is built from 20 residues.